Below, 31 T cell receptor beta chains from the same sample are listed, as sequenced in a study. In TCRdb, the RT-PCR reads were re-called with MiXCR into one record per CDR3 protein. Among about 680,000 distinct CDR3 sequences listed, 13% to 15% were seen once. The sequencing sample was made of memory CD4+ T cells from blood. The receptors come from a female donor in good health, serving as a healthy control.

At least ten counts were recorded for this clonotype. The V gene is TRBV12-3 or TRBV12-4, the J gene TRBJ2-1; D is uncertain. Between the trimmed V and J ends, which lost 4 bases and 6 bases, there was a span of 7 bases. The CDR3 spans 12 residues. The CDR3 spells CASSSDVNEQFF. The DNA for the CDR3 is TGTGCCAGCAGTTCTGACGTCAATGAGCAGTTCTTC.

This clonotype was picked up a small number of times. The genes are TRBV19 and TRBJ2-2; tentatively, D is TRBD1 or TRBD2 (5 bases each). Trimming took off 6 bases at V and 4 bases at J, with 18 bases between the two ends. Germline loops: CDR1 LNHDA, CDR2 SQIVND (reference sequence). This CDR3 is 16 amino acids long. Here the CDR3 DNA reads TGTGCCAGTAGGGCCCGGGACGGAATAAGCACCGGGGAGCTGTTTTTT. Encoded protein: CASRARDGISTGELFF.

This chain joins TRBV7-2 and TRBJ2-1; 10 bases match TRBD2. This CDR3 comprises 14 residues. V lost 2 bases and J lost 8; bases outside the gene matches: 3. In germline, CDR1 is SGHTA, CDR2 FQGNSA. CDR3 bases: TGTGCCAGCAGCTTACTAGCGGGAGTGTATGAGCAGTTCTTC. Its protein is CASSLLAGVYEQFF.

Ten or more counts support this clonotype. The V and J genes are TRBV7-2 and TRBJ2-7; D perhaps matches TRBD1 (5 bases). Germline V lookup: CDR1 SGHTA, CDR2 FQGNSA. V was shortened by 6 bases and J by 3 bases, with 12 bases between the two germline ends. This CDR3 comprises 13 residues. The CDR3 DNA reads as TGTGCCAGCAGTCCTCTTAGGGGCTACGAGCAGTACTTC. Translating gives CASSPLRGYEQYF. The full variable domain, completed using reference TRBV7-2 and TRBJ2-7, is GAGVSQSPSNKVTEKGKDVELRCDPISGHTALYWYRQSLGQGLEFLIYFQGNSAPDKSGLPSDRFSAERTGGSVSTLTIQRTQQEDSAVYLCASSPLRGYEQYFGPGTRLTVT.

This clonotype occurred a few times. The chain uses TRBV6-1 and TRBJ2-1; D call uncertain. CDR1 is MNHNS and CDR2 is SASEGT in the germline V gene. V lost 7 bases, J lost 0 bases, and 7 bases lay in between. CDR3 length equals 13 residues. The DNA of the CDR3 is TGTGCCAGCAATACAGCCTCCTACAATGAGCAGTTCTTC. This codes for CASNTASYNEQFF.

This clonotype was picked up a small number of times. This chain connects TRBV11-1 to TRBJ1-1, with 7 bases matching TRBD1. V lost 4 bases, J lost 2 bases, and 4 bases stayed unmatched. The length of the CDR3 is 14 residues. Per the germline V gene, CDR1 is SGHAT and CDR2 is FQDESV (reference sequence). CDR3 amino acids: CASSSGTDNTEAFF. The CDR3, as DNA: TGTGCCAGCAGCTCGGGGACAGATAACACTGAAGCTTTCTTT.

This clonotype showed up many times. The V call is TRBV6-2 or TRBV6-3, the J call TRBJ1-1; 10 bases align to TRBD1. V gave up 3 bases and J gave up 5 bases; unmatched junction bases: 6. Looked up from germline, CDR1 is MNHEY and CDR2 is SVGEGT. The CDR3 is 15 amino acids. For the CDR3, the DNA is TGTGCCAGCAGTTATCACCCGGGACAGGGGACTGAAGCTTTCTTT. The encoded protein is CASSYHPGQGTEAFF.

This clonotype was counted many times. The CDR3 region has the DNA TGTGCCAGCAGCGGACGGAGACGGCTCTACGAGCAGTACTTC. Translation: CASSGRRRLYEQYF. V is TRBV27 and J is TRBJ2-7, with no clear D. CDR1 is MNHEY, CDR2 SMNVEV, per germline (reference sequence). Trimming stripped 6 bases from V and 3 bases from J, with 15 bases between. The CDR3 length is 14 residues.

About this clonotype itself: Lacking the conserved final phenylalanine or tryptophan, this CDR3 likely reflects a read error. The rearrangement joins TRBV12-3 or TRBV12-4 to TRBJ1-5, with 12 bases identical to TRBD1. Unmatched junction bases numbered 9, after V lost 5 bases and J lost 7 bases. The CDR3 spans 16 residues. CDR3 sequence (DNA): TGTGCCAGCAGTGCCGGGACAGGGGGCGGAGAGCAGCCCCAGCATCTT. Amino acid sequence: CASSAGTGGGEQPQHL.

This clonotype was observed at least ten times. V is TRBV12-3 or TRBV12-4 and J is TRBJ2-1; 13 bases map to TRBD2. There are 15 residues in the CDR3. J gave up 6 bases and V 7 bases, and 6 bases lay outside the gene matches. CDR3 coding DNA: TGTGCCAGCATTTCGACTAGCGGGAGGTTCAATGAGCAGTTCTTC. Amino acid sequence: CASISTSGRFNEQFF.

This clonotype was detected a few times. Germline is not matched at one junction end, which may reflect a read error. The rearrangement uses TRBV7-7 and TRBJ2-1, with 9 bases identical to TRBD1. From germline, CDR1 is SSHAT and CDR2 FNYEAQ (reference sequence). This CDR3 has 16 amino acids. The DNA of the CDR3 is TGTGCTAGCAGCCGGGGGACAGGGCCCCAAGGGAATGAGCAGTTCTTC. As protein: CASSRGTGPQGNEQFF.

This clonotype was recorded at least ten times. V gene TRBV5-1 combines with J gene TRBJ1-6, with no clear D. The CDR3 totals 13 residues. Germline CDR1 and CDR2: SGHRS and YFSETQ. The V gene lost 5 bases and the J gene lost 7 bases, with 10 bases spanning the gap. The CDR3 DNA follows: TGCGCCAGCAGAGCGGAGTCGAATTCACCCCTCCACTTT. It encodes CASRAESNSPLHF.

The table lists this clonotype with a few counts. The CDR3 DNA sequence: TGTGCCAGCAGCTTAACAGGGGGTGTTTCGGGTGGCAATCAGCCCCAGCATTTT. Its translation is CASSLTGGVSGGNQPQHF. The chain employs TRBV11-2 and TRBJ1-5; TRBD1 aligns across 8 bases. The CDR3 has 18 amino acids. V lost 2 bases, J lost 2 bases, and 11 bases stayed unmatched. The germline V gene encodes CDR1 SGHAT and CDR2 FQNNGV.

The chain couples TRBV10-3 to TRBJ2-7; D ambiguous. Germline V gives CDR1 ENHRY, CDR2 SYGVKD. V was clipped by 3 bases and J by 2 bases, with 17 bases between them. The CDR3 totals 16 residues. Here the CDR3 reads CAISEYEPPWAYEQYF. As DNA, the CDR3 is TGTGCCATCAGTGAATACGAACCCCCTTGGGCCTACGAGCAGTACTTC.

This clonotype has a handful of counts. V gene TRBV30 combines with J gene TRBJ1-6; D unresolved. Germline V gene data show CDR1 as GTSNPN and CDR2 as SVGIG (reference sequence). This CDR3 is built from 11 residues. Trimming took 5 bases from V and 5 from J, leaving 4 bases between them. CDR3 sequence reads: CAWGHNSPLHF. The CDR3 nucleotides read TGTGCCTGGGGACATAATTCACCCCTCCACTTT.

The V call is TRBV28, the J call TRBJ2-7; maybe TRBD2 (5 bases). The V and J ends lost 7 bases and 3 bases respectively, with 13 bases between them. CDR1 is MDHEN, CDR2 SYDVKM, per germline. CDR3 length: 13 amino acids. CDR3: CASTIPGFYEQYF. In DNA form, the CDR3 reads TGTGCCAGCACCATCCCGGGGTTCTACGAGCAGTACTTC.

This clonotype was picked up many times. The chain carries TRBV12-3 or TRBV12-4 and TRBJ1-3, with D uncertain. This CDR3 comprises 14 residues. V was cut by 2 bases and J by 10 bases, with 15 bases left in between. The CDR3 nucleotides read TGTGCCAGCAGTTTATCGTCGGGGATTCAGACCATATATTTT. Its translation: CASSLSSGIQTIYF.

The rearrangement joins TRBV20-1 to TRBJ2-3; D unclear. Per the germline V gene, CDR1 is DFQATT and CDR2 is SNEGSKA (reference sequence). CDR3 length equals 14 residues. V shed 3 bases and J shed 0 bases, with 10 bases lying between them. CDR3 DNA: TGCAGTGCTAGGGACGGCACTAGCACAGATACGCAGTATTTT. Translating it yields CSARDGTSTDTQYF.

The chain couples TRBV20-1 to TRBJ1-2; D remains unclear. Germline V gene sequence: CDR1 DFQATT, CDR2 SNEGSKA (reference sequence). This CDR3 has 11 residues. DNA of the CDR3: TGCAGGGGCGGACGGATCTATGGCTACACCTTC. Amino acid sequence: CRGGRIYGYTF.

V usage is TRBV5-1 and J usage is TRBJ2-7; D call uncertain. The CDR3 totals 15 residues. Germline assignment: CDR1 SGHRS and CDR2 YFSETQ. The V and J ends lost 0 bases and 1 base respectively, with 11 bases between them. In DNA, the CDR3 is TGCGCCAGCAGCTTGGTGGCAGGAACGTCCTACGAGCAGTACTTC. Its translation: CASSLVAGTSYEQYF.

This clonotype was recorded a few times. The chain recombines TRBV20-1 with TRBJ1-2; D gene ambiguous. The ends were cut back, 0 bases at V and 6 bases at J, with 11 bases in the middle. Germline lookup yields CDR1 DFQATT and CDR2 SNEGSKA (reference sequence). The CDR3 covers 13 residues. CDR3 residues: CSARDPRHDGYTF. The CDR3 region has the DNA TGCAGTGCTAGAGATCCCAGACACGATGGCTACACCTTC.

This clonotype was found many times. CDR3 protein: CASRYQGQARTEAFF. The CDR3 bases are TGTGCCAGCAGATATCAAGGACAGGCGCGCACTGAAGCTTTCTTT. The chain is built from TRBV7-3 and TRBJ1-1; 7 bases are a match to TRBD1. The CDR3 runs to 15 residues. CDR1 and CDR2 from the germline V gene are SGHTA and FQGTGA. The V and J ends lost 6 bases and 4 bases, in that order; junction bases with no gene match: 11.

V is TRBV4-1 and J is TRBJ1-5; D unclear. Germline lookup yields CDR1 MGHRA and CDR2 YSYEKL. This CDR3 region has 15 residues. V was pared by 1 base and J by 7 bases, with 14 bases between. CDR3 loop: CASSQVKGKGQPQHF. CDR3 coding DNA: TGCGCCAGCAGCCAAGTAAAGGGTAAGGGCCAGCCCCAGCATTTT.

This clonotype was recorded many times. The J gene is TRBJ1-3, the V gene TRBV6-5, with D unclear. This CDR3 has 15 residues. The V end lost 5 bases, the J end lost 0 bases, and 11 bases lay between the germline ends. CDR1 and CDR2 (germline): MNHEY, SVGAGI. This chain's CDR3 is CASSIQSLSGNTIYF. CDR3 DNA sequence: TGTGCCAGCAGTATACAGTCCCTCTCTGGAAACACCATATATTTT.

The chain couples TRBV6-2 or TRBV6-3 to TRBJ2-7; a possible D gene is TRBD2 (6 bases). This CDR3 region has 16 residues. In germline, CDR1 is MNHEY, CDR2 SVGEGT. Trimming shortened V by 2 bases and J by 3 bases, and 17 bases separated the two germline ends. CDR3 loop: CASSYNPGASHYEQYF. The DNA of the CDR3 is TGTGCCAGCAGTTACAACCCGGGAGCTTCCCACTACGAGCAGTACTTC.

This clonotype came up a few times. The V gene is TRBV4-3, the J gene TRBJ1-6; TRBD1 agrees at 9 bases. The germline CDR1 and CDR2 sequences are LGHNA and YSLEER. The junction had 3 bases not matched to a gene; V was cut back by 1 base and J by 8 bases. CDR3 length equals 15 residues. DNA of the CDR3: TGCGCCAGCAGCCAAGCGGGACAGGGCTATTCACCCCTCCACTTT. It translates to CASSQAGQGYSPLHF.

At least ten counts were recorded for this clonotype. J is TRBJ1-1 and V is TRBV4-1, with 9 bases lining up with TRBD1. V lost 3 bases and J lost 4; bases outside the gene matches: 12. Germline loops: CDR1 MGHRA, CDR2 YSYEKL. The CDR3 sequence is 17 residues long. The CDR3 DNA reads as TGCGCCAGCAGCCAGCCCTACCGGGACAGGGCAACCACTGAAGCTTTCTTT. Amino acids: CASSQPYRDRATTEAFF.

V is TRBV28 and J is TRBJ1-1; D is ambiguous. The CDR3 totals 13 residues. The germline V gene has CDR1 MDHEN and CDR2 SYDVKM. The V end was cut by 6 bases, the J end by 5 bases, with 13 bases between. CDR3 loop: CASREAGRTEAFF. Written as DNA, the CDR3 is TGTGCCAGCAGGGAGGCCGGGAGGACTGAAGCTTTCTTT.

This clonotype occurred a few times. The chain combines TRBV7-9 with TRBJ2-7; 13 bases are shared with TRBD2. Trimming took 4 bases from V and 2 from J; bases not matched to a gene: 8. Per germline, CDR1 SEHNR and CDR2 FQNEAQ (reference sequence). This CDR3 has 17 amino acids. CDR3 nucleotide sequence: TGTGCCAGCAGCTGGCAGACTAGCGGGGGGCTCCCCTACGAGCAGTACTTC. This codes for CASSWQTSGGLPYEQYF.

The genes are TRBV7-2 and TRBJ2-7; TRBD2 matches 8 bases. The CDR3 runs 15 residues. From germline, CDR1 is SGHTA and CDR2 FQGNSA. Germline trimming cut 5 bases from V and 5 bases from J; bases unmatched to any gene: 11. The CDR3 region is CASSPQPGGPNEQYF. Here the CDR3 DNA reads TGTGCCAGCAGCCCGCAACCGGGGGGGCCTAACGAGCAGTACTTC. Filled out from reference TRBV7-2 and TRBJ2-7, the complete variable domain reads GAGVSQSPSNKVTEKGKDVELRCDPISGHTALYWYRQSLGQGLEFLIYFQGNSAPDKSGLPSDRFSAERTGGSVSTLTIQRTQQEDSAVYLCASSPQPGGPNEQYFGPGTRLTVT.

This clonotype has a count of ten or more. The gene calls are TRBV7-2 and TRBJ2-7, with TRBD1 identical over 7 bases. Losses at the gene ends were 5 bases for V and 6 bases for J; bases not matched to a gene: 10. This CDR3 region has 14 residues. The germline gives CDR1 SGHTA, CDR2 FQGNSA. For the CDR3, the DNA is TGTGCCAGCAGCGACACACAGGGGCCGGGCGAGCAGTACTTC. The encoded protein is CASSDTQGPGEQYF.